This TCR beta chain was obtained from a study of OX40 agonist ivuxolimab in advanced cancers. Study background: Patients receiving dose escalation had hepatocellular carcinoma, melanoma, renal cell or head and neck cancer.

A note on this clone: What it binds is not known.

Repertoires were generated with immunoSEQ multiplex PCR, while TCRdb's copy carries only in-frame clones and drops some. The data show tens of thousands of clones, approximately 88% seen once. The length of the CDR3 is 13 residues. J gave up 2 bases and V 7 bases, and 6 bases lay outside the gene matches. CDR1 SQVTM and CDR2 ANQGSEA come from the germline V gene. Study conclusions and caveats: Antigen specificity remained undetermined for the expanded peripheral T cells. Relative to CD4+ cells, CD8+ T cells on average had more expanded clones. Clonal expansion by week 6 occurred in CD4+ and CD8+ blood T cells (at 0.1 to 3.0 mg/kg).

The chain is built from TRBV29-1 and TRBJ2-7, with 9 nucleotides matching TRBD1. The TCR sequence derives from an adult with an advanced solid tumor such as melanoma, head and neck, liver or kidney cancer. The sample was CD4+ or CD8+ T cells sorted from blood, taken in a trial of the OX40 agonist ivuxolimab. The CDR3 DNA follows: TGCAGCGCCGGGACAGGGAAGGCCTACGAGCAGTACTTC. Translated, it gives CSAGTGKAYEQYF.